The source of this T cell receptor (beta chain) is a study of blood T cell repertoires in COVID-19. At the level of the study: Acute and convalescent COVID-19 samples came from the United States, Italy and Spain. From T cells, B-cell-depleted T cells, or PBMCs came the material, which was cDNA or gDNA.

How the authors handled the data: Estimated nucleated cell counts came from reference gene primer amplification. This table comes from immunoSEQ multiplex PCR, and its TCRdb copy is limited to in-frame clones, with some not included. The V and J calls and clone size are taken from that table; D and trimming were inferred from the DNA. The data show about 400,000 clones, 86% seen once. This CDR3 has 16 amino acids. V lost 0 bases and J 2 bases, leaving 13 bases between the germline ends. Germline values: CDR1 MGHRA, CDR2 YSYEKL. The sequence was obtained from a woman in her thirties with active or convalescent COVID-19. The genes are TRBV4-1 and TRBJ1-1; no definite D call. Sample: peripheral blood. This CDR3 reads CASSQDIRAINTEAFF. The CDR3, as DNA: TGCGCCAGCAGCCAAGATATACGAGCGATAAACACTGAAGCTTTCTTT.